What follows describes a single T cell receptor (beta chain). This specimen comes from a study of T cell changes during pregnancy in multiple sclerosis. Only in-frame clones appear in the TCRdb table, and some are missing; sequencing was by immunoSEQ multiplex PCR. The data hold some 60,000 clones, with approximately 89% observed a single time. This CDR3 region has 16 residues. Trimming took 4 bases from V and 3 from J; bases not matched to a gene: 10. The germline V gene encodes CDR1 MNHEY and CDR2 SVGAGI. This receptor was identified in a female donor in good health, enrolled as a control in a pregnancy study. The chain couples TRBV6-5 to TRBJ2-3; TRBD2 aligns across 7 bases. The source material was peripheral blood, sampled after pregnancy. The CDR3 DNA reads as TGTGCCAGCAGTTCCTTGGGCGGGAGTTTGACAGATACGCAGTATTTT. Its translation is CASSSLGGSLTDTQYF.